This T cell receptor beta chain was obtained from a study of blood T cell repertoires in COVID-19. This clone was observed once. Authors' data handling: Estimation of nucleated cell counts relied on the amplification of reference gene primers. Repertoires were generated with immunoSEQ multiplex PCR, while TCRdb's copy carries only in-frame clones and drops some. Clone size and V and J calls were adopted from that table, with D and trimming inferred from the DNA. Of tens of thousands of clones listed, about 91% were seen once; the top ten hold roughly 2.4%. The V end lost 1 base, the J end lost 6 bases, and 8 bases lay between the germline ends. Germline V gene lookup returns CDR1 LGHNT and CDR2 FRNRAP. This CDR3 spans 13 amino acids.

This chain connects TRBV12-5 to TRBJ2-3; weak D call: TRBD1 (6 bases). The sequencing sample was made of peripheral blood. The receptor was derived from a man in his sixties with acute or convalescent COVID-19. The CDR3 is CASGLERGDTQYF. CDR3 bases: TGTGCTAGTGGTTTGGAGAGGGGGGATACGCAGTATTTT.